This T cell receptor beta chain was identified in a study of blood T cells in healthy people across ages. The CDR3 is made up of 13 amino acids. Germline CDR1 reads SQVTM; CDR2 reads ANQGSEA. The ends lost 7 bases at V and 5 bases at J; junction bases unmatched: 9. As for this clonotype: As yet, its antigen is unknown.

Overall study results and limits: With age, beta diversity per million T cells declined roughly linearly, significantly by about 37. The study found more naive CD4+ cells and higher diversity in long-lived than aged donors.

The draw of peripheral blood yielded roughly 9.4 milliliters from each donor. Samples each had at least 6 micrograms of total RNA extracted. A second PCR of roughly 7 to 11 cycles used a sample-barcoded 5' primer and a J-beta primer mix. One entry per CDR3 protein results from TCRdb running MiXCR on the 5' RACE reads. The sample has approximately 1.5 million distinct CDR3 sequences, around 35% seen once. The origin of this receptor is a woman aged 25 to 39 in good health. The chain couples TRBV29-1 to TRBJ2-5; 8 bases agree with TRBD1. Source material: blood. The CDR3 protein is CSGAGGSGETQYF. For the CDR3, the DNA is TGCAGCGGTGCAGGGGGCTCGGGGGAGACCCAGTACTTC.